Below are 30 T cell receptor beta chains sequenced from a single sample in a study of radiotherapy plus CTLA-4 blockade in lung cancer. TCRdb's copy holds only in-frame clones and misses some; the assay was immunoSEQ multiplex PCR. This sample yields 75,000 to 100,000 clones, of which about 70% are seen a single time; 2.8% belongs to the top ten. The source material was peripheral blood, sampled from a patient treated with radiotherapy plus ipilimumab. The receptors derive from a human donor with non-small cell lung cancer who had a partial response to radiotherapy plus ipilimumab. Some clones in this sample may be carry-over from other donors' samples.

This clone has just a few counts. The chain recombines TRBV19 with TRBJ2-7, with unresolved D. The germline gives CDR1 LNHDA, CDR2 SQIVND (reference sequence). Trimming pared 5 bases from V and 3 bases from J, leaving 20 bases between. The CDR3 is made up of 16 amino acids. CDR3 region: CASSATVTLAFYEQYF. DNA of the CDR3: TGTGCCAGTAGTGCCACCGTGACACTCGCATTCTACGAGCAGTACTTC.

In its sample, this clone was seen many times. Within the sample, other DNA sequences also encode this same CDR3. The chain links TRBV19 to TRBJ2-5, with D maybe TRBD2 (6 bases). Trimming removed 6 bases from V and 1 base from J, with 6 bases in between. The CDR3 sequence is 12 residues long. From germline, CDR1 is LNHDA and CDR2 SQIVND (reference sequence). In DNA form, the CDR3 reads TGTGCCAGTAGCGGGAGCCAAGAGACCCAGTACTTC. Translated, it gives CASSGSQETQYF.

The chain combines TRBV18 with TRBJ2-2; TRBD1 is a possible D gene (6 bases). This CDR3 region has 15 residues. Germline V CDR1 and CDR2: KGHSH, LQKENI. V lost 4 bases and J 3 bases, leaving 12 bases between the germline ends. This CDR3 is CASSLWGRDTGELFF. CDR3 nucleotides: TGTGCCAGCTCACTATGGGGGCGTGACACCGGGGAGCTGTTTTTT.

This sequence joins TRBV6-4 and TRBJ1-2, with 9 bases identical to TRBD1. V shed 3 bases and J 2 bases; nucleotides not matched to a gene: 7. CDR3 length: 16 amino acids. CDR1 and CDR2 (germline): MRHNA, SNTAGT. CDR3: CASSENSGTGNYGYTF. DNA of the CDR3: TGTGCCAGCAGTGAAAACTCCGGGACAGGGAACTATGGCTACACCTTC.

The chain is built from TRBV5-6 and TRBJ1-4; D might be TRBD1 (6 bases). CDR3 length: 14 amino acids. V gave up 4 bases and J gave up 8 bases, with 15 bases separating them. The V gene's germline CDR1 is SGHDT and CDR2 YYEEEE. CDR3 protein: CASSLLSGAEKLFF. CDR3 bases: TGTGCCAGCAGCCTCCTTTCAGGGGCGGAAAAACTGTTTTTT.

The chain uses TRBV9 and TRBJ2-1; 8 bases match TRBD2. The germline V gene encodes CDR1 SGDLS and CDR2 YYNGEE. J was trimmed by 0 bases and V by 3 bases; bases with no gene match: 8. The length of the CDR3 is 17 residues. In DNA, the CDR3 is TGTGCCAGCAGCGCGGGGGGGGGTGTCGGCTCCTACAATGAGCAGTTCTTC. Its translation: CASSAGGGVGSYNEQFF.

The chain is built from TRBV30 and TRBJ1-4, with a tentative D call TRBD1 (5 bases). The CDR3 runs to 14 residues. Trimming took 0 bases from V and 7 from J, leaving 12 bases between them. Germline loops: CDR1 GTSNPN, CDR2 SVGIG (reference sequence). The CDR3 reads CAWSVSQGGEKLFF. The CDR3 nucleotides are TGTGCCTGGAGTGTTAGTCAGGGTGGTGAAAAACTGTTTTTT.

V and J are TRBV19 and TRBJ2-7, with TRBD2 as a possible D gene (5 bases). CDR1 is LNHDA, CDR2 SQIVND, per germline (reference sequence). With 3 bases removed from V and 6 bases from J, the gap between germline ends came to 21 bases. The CDR3 contains 16 residues. The CDR3 spells CASSIIGSGSASEQYF. CDR3 bases: TGTGCCAGTAGTATTATCGGGTCTGGGAGCGCGTCCGAGCAGTACTTC.

The J gene is TRBJ2-1, the V gene TRBV7-9; 8 nucleotides line up with TRBD2. V lost 0 bases, J lost 4 bases, and 5 bases stayed unmatched. This CDR3 region has 16 residues. Germline V CDR1 and CDR2: SEHNR, FQNEAQ (reference sequence). The CDR3 nucleotides read TGTGCCAGCAGCTTAGCGGGTAGCGGGGTTTACAATGAGCAGTTCTTC. Its protein product is CASSLAGSGVYNEQFF.

J is TRBJ2-7 and V is TRBV2; TRBD1 matches at 10 bases. This CDR3 is built from 17 residues. Germline CDR1 is SNHLY and CDR2 is FYNNEI. The J segment lost 6 bases and the V segment lost 5 bases, leaving 16 bases of the junction unmatched. As DNA, the CDR3 is TGTGCCAGCAGTCGGCTATCCCCGGGACAGGGGCGGATCGAGCAGTACTTC. It is translated as CASSRLSPGQGRIEQYF.

The rearrangement uses TRBV4-2 and TRBJ1-1; possible D gene TRBD1, 5 bases. Between the trimmed V and J ends, which lost 0 bases and 7 bases, there was a span of 18 bases. CDR1 is LGHNA and CDR2 is YNFKEQ in the germline V gene. The CDR3 has 16 amino acids. DNA of the CDR3: TGTGCCAGCAGCCAAGATAGTAGGGGCGGTCGGCATGAAGCTTTCTTT. Protein product: CASSQDSRGGRHEAFF.

The rearrangement links TRBV19 to TRBJ1-2, with D perhaps matching TRBD1 (6 bases). CDR1 is LNHDA and CDR2 is SQIVND in the germline V gene (reference sequence). The CDR3 sequence is 13 residues long. V lost 3 bases and J 8 bases, leaving 13 bases between the germline ends. In nucleotides, the CDR3 is TGTGCCAGTAGTATCACAGGGATAAGCGGCTACACCTTC. Amino acids: CASSITGISGYTF.

V and J are TRBV30 and TRBJ2-1; 10 positions agree with TRBD2. With 6 bases clipped from V and 2 bases from J, the junction kept 7 bases outside the gene matches. The CDR3 contains 15 residues. Germline-derived CDR1 and CDR2 are GTSNPN and SVGIG (reference sequence). The CDR3, as DNA: TGTGCCTGCCATTTAGCGGGAGGTCCCTACAATGAGCAGTTCTTC. Protein product: CACHLAGGPYNEQFF. Supplemented by reference TRBV30 and TRBJ2-1, the full variable domain reads SQTIHQWPATLVQPVGSPLSLECTVEGTSNPNLYWYRQAAGRGLQLLFYSVGIGQISSEVPQNLSASRPQDRQFILSSKKLLLSDSGFYLCACHLAGGPYNEQFFGPGTRLTVL.

This clone was found once. The rearrangement links TRBV28 to TRBJ1-2, with 8 bases that match TRBD1. The CDR3 loop spans 15 amino acids. V lost 6 bases and J lost 0; bases outside the gene matches: 6. CDR1 MDHEN and CDR2 SYDVKM come from the germline V gene. The CDR3, as DNA: TGTGCCAGCAGCCCTTGGGACAGGACTAACTATGGCTACACCTTC. Its protein is CASSPWDRTNYGYTF.

In its sample, this clone was seen once. The chain has TRBV5-8 and TRBJ2-5; no clear D. The CDR3 is 14 amino acids. V lost 2 bases and J lost 1, with 9 bases in between. Germline CDR1 and CDR2: SGHTS and YDEGEE. CDR3 coding DNA: TGTGCCAGCAGCTTCTTTTCCGGCCAAGAGACCCAGTACTTC. It codes for CASSFFSGQETQYF.

The CDR3 DNA reads as TGTGCCAGTGGGAGGGGAACTACGACGCCCCAGCATTTT. The encoded protein is CASGRGTTTPQHF. V is TRBV19 and J is TRBJ1-5, with D possibly TRBD1 on 5 matching bases. Trimming removed 8 bases at V and 9 bases at J, with 17 bases between. This CDR3 is built from 13 residues. The germline V gene has CDR1 LNHDA and CDR2 SQIVND (reference sequence).

This chain links TRBV18 with TRBJ1-2; 7 nucleotides match TRBD1. Germline-derived CDR1 and CDR2 are KGHSH and LQKENI. J lost 4 bases, V lost 5 bases, and 7 bases had no gene match. The CDR3 runs to 14 residues. The CDR3 DNA is TGTGCCAGCTCATCCGGACAGGCGGGCTATGGCTACACCTTC. Translated, it gives CASSSGQAGYGYTF.

The chain carries TRBV19 and TRBJ1-4; 7 bases are shared with TRBD1. The germline CDR1 and CDR2 sequences are LNHDA and SQIVND (reference sequence). V was clipped by 7 bases and J by 5 bases; unmatched bases: 7. The CDR3 spans 14 residues. The CDR3 spells CASTYKGQNEKLFF. CDR3 sequence (DNA): TGTGCCAGTACCTACAAGGGACAGAATGAAAAACTGTTTTTT.

J is TRBJ2-1 and V is TRBV27; TRBD2 agrees at 9 bases. The CDR3 covers 16 residues. Germline lookup yields CDR1 MNHEY and CDR2 SMNVEV (reference sequence). After removal of 1 base from V and 7 bases from J, the junction contained 8 bases not matched to a gene. The DNA of the CDR3 is TGTGCCAGCAGTTTATTCCCAGCGGGAGGCCCAAATGAGCAGTTCTTC. Residues: CASSLFPAGGPNEQFF.

The chain uses TRBV27 and TRBJ1-5; D not resolved. Germline CDR1 is MNHEY and CDR2 is SMNVEV (reference sequence). CDR3 length: 17 amino acids. Between the trimmed V and J ends, which lost 2 bases and 0 bases, there was a span of 14 bases. The CDR3 loop reads CASSLGAARGSNQPQHF. The CDR3, as DNA: TGTGCCAGCAGTTTAGGAGCCGCCCGGGGTAGCAATCAGCCCCAGCATTTT.

The CDR3 DNA reads TGTGCCAGCAACTACCAAGGGGGACTAGCGGGAGGCAATGAGCAGTTCTTC. This sequence encodes CASNYQGGLAGGNEQFF. The J gene is TRBJ2-1, the V gene TRBV7-8, with 15 bases that match TRBD2. This CDR3 is 17 amino acids long. The V gene end was trimmed by 7 bases and the J gene end by 6 bases; junction bases not matched to a gene: 10. CDR1 and CDR2 from the germline V gene are SGHVS and FQNEAQ.

V is TRBV6-5 and J is TRBJ2-3; TRBD2 agrees at 10 bases. Germline V gives CDR1 MNHEY, CDR2 SVGAGI. The CDR3 sequence is 16 residues long. The junction had 9 bases not matched to a gene; V was cut back by 3 bases and J by 6 bases. The CDR3 is CASSYFPSGSKDTQYF. DNA of the CDR3: TGTGCCAGCAGTTATTTTCCTAGCGGGAGTAAGGATACGCAGTATTTT.

A few counts support this clone. The CDR3 bases are TGTGCCAGCATGCCGGGACTGGACTACAATGAGCAGTTCTTC. This translates into CASMPGLDYNEQFF. The rearrangement uses TRBV2 and TRBJ2-1; TRBD2 might be the D (6 bases). CDR1 and CDR2 from the germline V gene are SNHLY and FYNNEI. With 7 bases removed from V and 3 bases from J, the gap between germline ends came to 13 bases. The CDR3 consists of 14 residues.

The chain is built from TRBV10-3 and TRBJ2-1, with 9 bases identical to TRBD2. The CDR3 totals 14 residues. Germline trimming cut 6 bases from V and 4 bases from J; bases unmatched to any gene: 4. Per germline, CDR1 ENHRY and CDR2 SYGVKD. The CDR3 coding sequence is TGTGCCATCAGGAGACTAGCGGAGTACAATGAGCAGTTCTTC. Amino acid sequence: CAIRRLAEYNEQFF.

The chain employs TRBV23-1 and TRBJ1-1; 7 positions match TRBD1. TRBV23-1 belongs to the ORF category, with a function that is uncertain. The CDR3 has 15 amino acids. Trimming cost V 0 bases and J 3 bases; bases outside gene matches: 4. CDR3 sequence reads: CASSQSRQGDTEAFF. The CDR3 bases are TGCGCCAGCAGTCAATCGAGGCAGGGGGACACTGAAGCTTTCTTT.

The chain recombines TRBV7-2 with TRBJ2-5; D may be TRBD2 (6 bases). The length of the CDR3 is 13 residues. The germline CDR1 and CDR2 sequences are SGHTA and FQGNSA. The V gene lost 3 bases and the J gene lost 4 bases, with 9 bases spanning the gap. CDR3 region: CASSFSSVETQYF. CDR3 nucleotides: TGTGCCAGCAGCTTTTCTAGCGTAGAGACCCAGTACTTC.

This sequence joins TRBV2 and TRBJ1-2, with D possibly being TRBD1 (5 bases). The length of the CDR3 is 13 residues. Germline CDR1 reads SNHLY; CDR2 reads FYNNEI. Trimming shortened V by 4 bases and J by 4 bases, and 10 bases separated the two germline ends. CDR3 sequence reads: CASSAQGPYGYTF. CDR3 sequence (DNA): TGTGCCAGCAGTGCCCAGGGCCCCTATGGCTACACCTTC.

The chain combines TRBV7-2 with TRBJ1-5, with 7 bases lining up with TRBD1. The CDR3 contains 13 residues. CDR1 is SGHTA, CDR2 FQGNSA, per germline. Trimming removed 5 bases from V and 7 bases from J; junction bases left unmatched: 5. CDR3 nucleotide sequence: TGTGCCAGCAGCCCGGACAGGCGACAGCCCCAGCATTTT. Residues: CASSPDRRQPQHF.

V is TRBV9 and J is TRBJ1-3; D not resolved. CDR3 size: 17 residues. Per the germline V gene, CDR1 is SGDLS and CDR2 is YYNGEE. Trimming cost V 3 bases and J 0 bases, with 16 bases left between them. In nucleotides, the CDR3 is TGTGCCAGCAGCGCCCACGGGAACTGGGGCTCTGGAAACACCATATATTTT. Protein: CASSAHGNWGSGNTIYF. The full variable domain, rest sourced from reference TRBV9 and TRBJ1-3, is DSGVTQTPKHLITATGQRVTLRCSPRSGDLSVYWYQQSLDQGLQFLIQYYNGEERAKGNILERFSAQQFPDLHSELNLSSLELGDSALYFCASSAHGNWGSGNTIYFGEGSWLTVV.

V and J are TRBV18 and TRBJ2-7, with D tentatively TRBD1 (5 bases). Trimming shortened V by 6 bases and J by 0 bases, and 15 bases separated the two germline ends. The CDR3 length is 15 residues. CDR1 KGHSH and CDR2 LQKENI come from the germline V gene. The CDR3 DNA sequence: TGTGCCAGCTCCCTGGACAAGGGCCTCTCCTACGAGCAGTACTTC. The encoded protein is CASSLDKGLSYEQYF.